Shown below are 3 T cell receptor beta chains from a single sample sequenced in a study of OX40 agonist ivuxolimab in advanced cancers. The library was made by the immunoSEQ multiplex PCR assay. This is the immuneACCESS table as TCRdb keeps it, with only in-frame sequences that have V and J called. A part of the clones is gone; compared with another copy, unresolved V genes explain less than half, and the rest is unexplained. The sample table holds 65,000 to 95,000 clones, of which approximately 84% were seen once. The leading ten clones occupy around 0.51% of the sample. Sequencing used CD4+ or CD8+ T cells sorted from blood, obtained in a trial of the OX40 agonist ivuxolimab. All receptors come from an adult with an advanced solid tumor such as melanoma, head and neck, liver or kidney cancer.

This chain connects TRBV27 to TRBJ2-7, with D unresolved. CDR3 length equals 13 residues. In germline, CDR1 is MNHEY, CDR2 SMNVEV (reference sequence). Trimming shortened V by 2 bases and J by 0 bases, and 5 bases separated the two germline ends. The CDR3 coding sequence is TGTGCCAGCAGTTTAAAGCTCTCCTACGAGCAGTACTTC. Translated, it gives CASSLKLSYEQYF.

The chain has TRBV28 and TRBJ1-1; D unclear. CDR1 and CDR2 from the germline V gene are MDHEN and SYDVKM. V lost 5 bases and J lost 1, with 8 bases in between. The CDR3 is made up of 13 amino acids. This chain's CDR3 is CASSPSGNTEAFF. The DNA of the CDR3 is TGTGCCAGCAGTCCATCAGGGAACACTGAAGCTTTCTTT.

CDR3 amino acids: CASSSLGTWERSTDTQYF. CDR3 DNA: TGTGCCAGCAGCTCCCTAGGTACCTGGGAACGTTCCACAGATACGCAGTATTTT. This chain uses TRBV11-2 with TRBJ2-3; D gene unclear. Germline CDR1 and CDR2: SGHAT and FQNNGV. The CDR3 consists of 18 residues. V dropped 4 bases and J dropped 2 bases, with 22 bases sitting between them.